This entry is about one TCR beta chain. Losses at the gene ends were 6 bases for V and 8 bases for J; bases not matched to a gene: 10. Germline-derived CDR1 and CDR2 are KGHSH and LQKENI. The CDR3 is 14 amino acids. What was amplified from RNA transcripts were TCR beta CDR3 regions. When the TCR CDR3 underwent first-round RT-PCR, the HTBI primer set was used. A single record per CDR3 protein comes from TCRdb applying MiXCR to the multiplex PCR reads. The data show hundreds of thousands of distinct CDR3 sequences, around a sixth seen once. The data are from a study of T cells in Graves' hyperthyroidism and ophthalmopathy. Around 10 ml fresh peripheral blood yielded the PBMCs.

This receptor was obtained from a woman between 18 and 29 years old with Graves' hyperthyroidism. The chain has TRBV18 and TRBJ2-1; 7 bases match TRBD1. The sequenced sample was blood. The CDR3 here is CASSLETGRDEQFF. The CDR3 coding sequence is TGTGCCAGCTCTCTCGAGACAGGGCGGGATGAGCAGTTCTTC.